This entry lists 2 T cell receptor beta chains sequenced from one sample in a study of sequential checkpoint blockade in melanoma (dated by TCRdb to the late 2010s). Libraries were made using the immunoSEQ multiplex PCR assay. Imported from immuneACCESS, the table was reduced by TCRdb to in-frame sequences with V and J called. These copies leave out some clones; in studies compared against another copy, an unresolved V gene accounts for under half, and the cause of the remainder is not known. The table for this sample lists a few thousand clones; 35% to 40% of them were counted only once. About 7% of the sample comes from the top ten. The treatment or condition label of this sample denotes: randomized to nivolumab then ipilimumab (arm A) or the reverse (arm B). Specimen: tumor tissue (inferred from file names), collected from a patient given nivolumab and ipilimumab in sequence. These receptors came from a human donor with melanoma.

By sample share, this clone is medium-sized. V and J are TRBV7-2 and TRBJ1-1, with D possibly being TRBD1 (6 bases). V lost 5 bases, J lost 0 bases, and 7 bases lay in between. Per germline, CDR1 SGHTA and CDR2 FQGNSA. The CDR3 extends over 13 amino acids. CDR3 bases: TGTGCCAGCAGCCGGGGGCTGAACACTGAAGCTTTCTTT. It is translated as CASSRGLNTEAFF.

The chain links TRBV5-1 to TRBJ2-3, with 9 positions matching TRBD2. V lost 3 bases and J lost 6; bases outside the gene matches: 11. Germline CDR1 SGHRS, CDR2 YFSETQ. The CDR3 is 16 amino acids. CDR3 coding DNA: TGCGCCAGCAGCTGGTCCGGCGCGGGAGGGCCGGATACGCAGTATTTT. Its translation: CASSWSGAGGPDTQYF.